Each of the 13 T cell receptor beta chains below was sequenced from the same sample in a study of T cell repertoires and HLA-DP antigens. These receptors have no identified antigens. Sequencing was performed with immunoSEQ multiplex PCR; in TCRdb, only in-frame clones are kept and a portion is missing. The sample includes 65,000 to 95,000 clones, roughly 75% of them seen just once. The sample consisted of CD4+ T cells from PBMCs. The receptors shown here come from a man aged 60-69 years in good health and CMV-seronegative.

V gene TRBV7-3 combines with J gene TRBJ2-3; no firm D call. CDR3 length: 13 amino acids. Germline loops: CDR1 SGHTA, CDR2 FQGTGA. Trimming cost V 3 bases and J 4 bases, with 8 bases left between them. In DNA form, the CDR3 reads TGTGCCAGCAGCTTCTCCGGGTCAGATACGCAGTATTTT. Amino acids: CASSFSGSDTQYF.

This sequence joins TRBV5-1 and TRBJ1-4; possibly TRBD1 for D (5 bases). CDR1 is SGHRS and CDR2 is YFSETQ in the germline V gene. The CDR3 contains 16 residues. Trimming left V 4 bases short and J 1 base short, with 14 bases between. DNA of the CDR3: TGCGCCAGCAGCCTGGGACCGTTGGGAACTAATGAAAAACTGTTTTTT. This sequence encodes CASSLGPLGTNEKLFF.

The rearrangement uses TRBV28 and TRBJ1-1; no firm D call. Germline V lookup: CDR1 MDHEN, CDR2 SYDVKM. The CDR3 totals 12 residues. V lost 5 bases and J lost 0, with 4 bases in between. The CDR3 DNA sequence: TGTGCCAGCAGTCCCTTGAACACTGAAGCTTTCTTT. This codes for CASSPLNTEAFF.

The gene calls are TRBV5-4 and TRBJ2-1; D is tentatively TRBD1 or TRBD2 (5 bases each). V lost 4 bases and J 9 bases, leaving 8 bases between the germline ends. The CDR3 consists of 11 residues. Germline V CDR1 and CDR2: SGHNT, YYREEE (reference sequence). The CDR3 reads CASSGGGEQFF. The CDR3, as DNA: TGTGCCAGCAGCGGGGGTGGTGAGCAGTTCTTC.

The chain joins TRBV6-1 to TRBJ2-7; TRBD1 matches 12 bases. The V and J ends lost 0 bases and 4 bases, in that order; junction bases with no gene match: 10. There are 18 residues in the CDR3. CDR1 is MNHNS, CDR2 SASEGT, per germline. CDR3 bases: TGTGCCAGCAGTGAAGCGCTTCCGGGGACAGGGGGCGGGTACGAGCAGTACTTC. This gives the protein CASSEALPGTGGGYEQYF.

The chain joins TRBV4-1 to TRBJ2-1, with 11 bases matching TRBD2. Trimming removed 1 base from V and 6 bases from J; junction bases left unmatched: 5. In germline, CDR1 is MGHRA, CDR2 YSYEKL. This CDR3 comprises 16 residues. In DNA, the CDR3 is TGCGCCAGCAGCCAAGTAACTAGCGGGAGTTTCAATGAGCAGTTCTTC. It codes for CASSQVTSGSFNEQFF.

This clone was counted once. The chain carries TRBV18 and TRBJ1-2; D is ambiguous. Germline loops: CDR1 KGHSH, CDR2 LQKENI. The CDR3 spans 14 residues. Trimming took off 1 base at V and 2 bases at J, with 8 bases between the two ends. This CDR3 reads CASSPRAVNYGYTF. DNA for the CDR3: TGTGCCAGCTCACCACGGGCAGTAAACTATGGCTACACCTTC. Full variable domain (outside the CDR3, taken from reference TRBV18 and TRBJ1-2): NAGVMQNPRHLVRRRGQEARLRCSPMKGHSHVYWYRQLPEEGLKFMVYLQKENIIDESGMPKERFSAEFPKEGPSILRIQQVVRGDSAAYFCASSPRAVNYGYTFGSGTRLTVV.

V is TRBV7-9 and J is TRBJ1-4, with D perhaps TRBD1 (5 bases). CDR1 is SEHNR, CDR2 FQNEAQ, per germline (reference sequence). The CDR3 runs to 15 residues. Trimming removed 1 base from V and 7 bases from J, with 13 bases in between. CDR3: CASSLGGTMGEKLFF. In DNA form, the CDR3 reads TGTGCCAGCAGCTTAGGAGGGACTATGGGTGAAAAACTGTTTTTT.

V gene TRBV25-1 combines with J gene TRBJ2-5; D is possibly TRBD1 or TRBD2 (5 bases each). Germline V CDR1 and CDR2: MGHDK, SYGVNS. The CDR3 totals 17 residues. With 3 bases removed from V and 1 base from J, the gap between germline ends came to 18 bases. The CDR3: CASSERLGVKFQETQYF. CDR3 DNA sequence: TGTGCCAGCAGTGAGCGTTTGGGGGTTAAGTTCCAAGAGACCCAGTACTTC.

CDR3 in DNA: TGTGCCACGACTAATAACAGGGGCAATCAGCCCCAGCATTTT. Protein product: CATTNNRGNQPQHF. The rearrangement links TRBV6-1 to TRBJ1-5; D may be TRBD1 (6 bases). The CDR3 covers 14 residues. Germline V CDR1 and CDR2: MNHNS, SASEGT. Between the trimmed V and J ends, which lost 10 bases and 2 bases, there was a span of 15 bases.

This rearrangement joins TRBV5-4 to TRBJ2-3; tentative D call: TRBD2 (6 bases). V was shortened by 4 bases and J by 2 bases, with 14 bases between the two germline ends. The length of the CDR3 is 15 residues. CDR1 SGHNT and CDR2 YYREEE come from the germline V gene (reference sequence). The chain's CDR3 is CASSLGGKFTDTQYF. CDR3 sequence (DNA): TGTGCCAGCAGCCTGGGAGGAAAGTTCACAGATACGCAGTATTTT.

The chain employs TRBV2 and TRBJ2-5; either TRBD1 or TRBD2 may supply D (5 bases each). CDR1 is SNHLY and CDR2 is FYNNEI in the germline V gene. The CDR3 has 13 residues. V lost 7 bases and J 5 bases, leaving 14 bases between the germline ends. CDR3 DNA: TGTGCCAGCACGGGACGGGACGGGGAGACCCAGTACTTC. Protein: CASTGRDGETQYF.

This chain connects TRBV30 to TRBJ1-5, with D maybe TRBD1 (6 bases). The V and J ends lost 7 bases and 0 bases respectively, with 22 bases between them. Looked up from germline, CDR1 is GTSNPN and CDR2 is SVGIG (reference sequence). This CDR3 contains 17 residues. The chain's CDR3 is CASSPGHLSYSNQPQHF. CDR3 bases: TGTGCCTCGTCCCCGGGACACCTCAGCTATAGCAATCAGCCCCAGCATTTT.